The 20 T cell receptor beta chains presented below share a single source sample, sequenced in a study of blood T cell repertoires in COVID-19. Produced via immunoSEQ multiplex PCR; TCRdb's table is partial and in-frame only. The sample consists of 170,000 or so clones, more than 75% of them appearing once. Sequences were obtained from PBMCs or T cells enriched from blood (not recorded which). The receptors shown here come from a woman in her 50s who had recovered from COVID-19.

This chain joins TRBV19 and TRBJ2-1; 15 positions match TRBD2. The trim removed 9 bases at V and 3 bases at J, leaving 6 bases unmatched. The length of the CDR3 is 16 residues. Per germline, CDR1 LNHDA and CDR2 SQIVND (reference sequence). CDR3 nucleotide sequence: TGTGCCAGCAGGACTAGCGGGGGGGGATTCTACAATGAGCAGTTCTTC. The encoded protein is CASRTSGGGFYNEQFF.

The chain employs TRBV5-5 and TRBJ2-1; 7 bases line up with TRBD1. The V gene's germline CDR1 is SGHKS and CDR2 YYEKEE (reference sequence). The CDR3 is 13 amino acids. The junction had 4 bases not matched to a gene; V was cut back by 4 bases and J by 6 bases. Here the CDR3 reads CASSLTGVNEQFF. In DNA form, the CDR3 reads TGTGCCAGCAGCCTTACAGGGGTCAATGAGCAGTTCTTC.

The rearrangement uses TRBV6-5 and TRBJ2-5; D might be TRBD2 (5 bases). Germline V lookup: CDR1 MNHEY, CDR2 SVGAGI. The V gene lost 7 bases and the J gene lost 5 bases, with 17 bases spanning the gap. This CDR3 is 14 amino acids long. The CDR3 nucleotides are TGTGCCAGCAACGAGGACGGGGAGAGGGAGACCCAGTACTTC. This translates into CASNEDGERETQYF.

Details on this clone: One junction end disagrees with the germline gene, perhaps due to a read error. The chain employs TRBV7-7 and TRBJ2-3, with 10 positions matching TRBD1. CDR1 is SSHAT and CDR2 is FNYEAQ in the germline V gene (reference sequence). CDR3 length: 15 residues. The CDR3 reads CASSLRQGAYDTQYF. The CDR3 bases are TGTGCTAGCAGCTTAAGACAGGGGGCTTATGATACGCAGTATTTT.

This chain joins TRBV5-4 and TRBJ1-3, with D possibly being TRBD1 (5 bases). Trimming stripped 0 bases from V and 0 bases from J, with 7 bases between. The CDR3 totals 15 residues. Germline CDR1 reads SGHNT; CDR2 reads YYREEE (reference sequence). CDR3 sequence: CASSLGGGSGNTIYF. The CDR3 DNA sequence: TGTGCCAGCAGCTTGGGGGGGGGCTCTGGAAACACCATATATTTT.

The chain links TRBV30 to TRBJ2-2; D gene unclear. The germline V gene encodes CDR1 GTSNPN and CDR2 SVGIG (reference sequence). This CDR3 is built from 11 residues. V shed 3 bases and J shed 3 bases, with 2 bases lying between them. CDR3 DNA sequence: TGTGCCTGGAGCGACACCGGGGAGCTGTTTTTT. This gives the protein CAWSDTGELFF.

On this clone itself: The same CDR3 can be traced to other DNA sequences in this sample. The chain joins TRBV19 to TRBJ1-1, with 7 bases matching TRBD1. CDR3 size: 14 residues. V lost 6 bases, J lost 2 bases, and 6 bases stayed unmatched. Per the germline V gene, CDR1 is LNHDA and CDR2 is SQIVND (reference sequence). This CDR3 is CASSLQGTNTEAFF. CDR3 coding DNA: TGTGCCAGTAGCCTACAGGGGACTAACACTGAAGCTTTCTTT.

The V and J genes are TRBV27 and TRBJ1-1; D may be TRBD1 (6 bases). The CDR3 has 15 amino acids. Germline V gives CDR1 MNHEY, CDR2 SMNVEV (reference sequence). Between the trimmed V and J ends, which lost 2 bases and 6 bases, there was a span of 16 bases. CDR3 coding DNA: TGTGCCAGCAGTTTAAGGAGAGGCAGGGGCGCTGAAGCTTTCTTT. The encoded protein is CASSLRRGRGAEAFF.

The table lists this clone with a few counts. This rearrangement joins TRBV19 to TRBJ1-6, with 9 nucleotides matching TRBD1. Germline loops: CDR1 LNHDA, CDR2 SQIVND (reference sequence). Germline trimming cut 3 bases from V and 7 bases from J; bases unmatched to any gene: 4. This CDR3 contains 15 residues. CDR3 amino acids: CASSMGQGGNSPLHF. CDR3 nucleotides: TGTGCCAGTAGTATGGGACAGGGAGGAAATTCACCCCTCCACTTT. Looking up the rest from reference TRBV19 and TRBJ1-6 gives the full variable domain: DGGITQSPKYLFRKEGQNVTLSCEQNLNHDAMYWYRQDPGQGLRLIYYSQIVNDFQKGDIAEGYSVSREKKESFPLTVTSAQKNPTAFYLCASSMGQGGNSPLHFGNGTRLTVT.

This chain connects TRBV12-5 to TRBJ2-7; a weak D match, TRBD2 (6 bases). The CDR3 has 15 residues. Per the germline V gene, CDR1 is LGHNT and CDR2 is FRNRAP. V shed 1 base and J shed 3 bases, with 13 bases lying between them. The CDR3 protein is CASGLGFGGYYEQYF. CDR3 in DNA: TGTGCTAGTGGTTTGGGGTTCGGGGGATACTACGAGCAGTACTTC.

The J gene is TRBJ2-3, the V gene TRBV6-4, with a weak D call TRBD2 (7 bases). The V end lost 11 bases, the J end lost 6 bases, and 18 bases lay between the germline ends. The CDR3 is 13 amino acids. CDR1 is MRHNA, CDR2 SNTAGT, per germline. The CDR3 DNA reads TGTGCCCCCCAGGGGAGGGTGACGGATACGCAGTATTTT. Its translation is CAPQGRVTDTQYF.

The J gene is TRBJ1-3, the V gene TRBV3-1 (or the pseudogene TRBV3-2); D gene unclear. V lost 6 bases and J lost 0, with 21 bases in between. Germline V lookup: CDR1 LGHDT, CDR2 YNNKEL (reference sequence). This CDR3 has 18 amino acids. Here the CDR3 reads CASSRILSRIASGNTIYF. The CDR3, as DNA: TGTGCCAGCAGTCGTATATTGAGCCGTATTGCCTCTGGAAACACCATATATTTT.

This chain joins TRBV5-8 and TRBJ2-3, with D perhaps TRBD1 (5 bases). This CDR3 region has 14 residues. Trimming removed 9 bases at V and 1 base at J, with 15 bases between. The germline gives CDR1 SGHTS, CDR2 YDEGEE. The CDR3 coding sequence is TGTGCCACCGCATCCAGGGTTGGCACAGATACGCAGTATTTT. It specifies CATASRVGTDTQYF.

V is TRBV7-9 and J is TRBJ2-3, with 7 positions matching TRBD2. V gave up 3 bases and J gave up 4 bases; unmatched junction bases: 4. Germline loops: CDR1 SEHNR, CDR2 FQNEAQ (reference sequence). The CDR3 runs 14 residues. The CDR3 here is CASSFAGGADTQYF. CDR3 nucleotides: TGTGCCAGCAGCTTTGCTGGGGGGGCAGATACGCAGTATTTT.

This rearrangement joins TRBV19 to TRBJ2-3; D perhaps matches TRBD1 (6 bases). The CDR3 runs 13 residues. CDR1 LNHDA and CDR2 SQIVND come from the germline V gene (reference sequence). V gave up 5 bases and J gave up 2 bases, with 8 bases separating them. The chain's CDR3 is CASSVGATDTQYF. The CDR3 DNA reads as TGTGCCAGTAGTGTGGGGGCCACAGATACGCAGTATTTT.

This chain joins TRBV9 and TRBJ2-7, with 11 nucleotides matching TRBD2. V dropped 0 bases and J dropped 6; count of bases not matched to a gene: 5. CDR1 is SGDLS, CDR2 YYNGEE, per germline. The CDR3 runs to 15 residues. The CDR3 protein is CASSVALAGGGEQYF. The CDR3 nucleotides read TGTGCCAGCAGCGTAGCCCTAGCGGGGGGTGGCGAGCAGTACTTC.

The genes are TRBV10-3 and TRBJ2-7, with 8 bases aligning to TRBD1. Germline values: CDR1 ENHRY, CDR2 SYGVKD. V gave up 3 bases and J gave up 3 bases; unmatched junction bases: 4. The CDR3 is 14 residues long. The CDR3 is CAISERDRLYEQYF. The CDR3 coding sequence is TGTGCCATCAGTGAACGGGACAGGCTCTACGAGCAGTACTTC.

The chain employs TRBV20-1 and TRBJ1-1; D unclear. V was pared by 7 bases and J by 2 bases, with 8 bases between. The CDR3 sequence is 11 residues long. Per germline, CDR1 DFQATT and CDR2 SNEGSKA (reference sequence). CDR3 residues: CSGGTNTEAFF. The CDR3 coding sequence is TGCAGTGGAGGTACCAACACTGAAGCTTTCTTT.

The chain is built from TRBV7-6 and TRBJ1-1; D uncertain. The CDR3 is 14 amino acids. From germline, CDR1 is SGHVS and CDR2 FNYEAQ. Trimming stripped 3 bases from V and 6 bases from J, with 14 bases between. In nucleotides, the CDR3 is TGTGCCAGCAGCTTGACCGGGAGCAGCGCTGAAGCTTTCTTT. Its translation: CASSLTGSSAEAFF.

This chain uses TRBV27 with TRBJ1-5; 8 bases match TRBD1. Trimming took 2 bases from V and 4 from J; bases not matched to a gene: 7. CDR3 length equals 16 residues. CDR1 and CDR2 from the germline V gene are MNHEY and SMNVEV (reference sequence). In DNA, the CDR3 is TGTGCCAGCAGTTTACAACCGACAGGGGCTAATCAGCCCCAGCATTTT. This gives the protein CASSLQPTGANQPQHF.